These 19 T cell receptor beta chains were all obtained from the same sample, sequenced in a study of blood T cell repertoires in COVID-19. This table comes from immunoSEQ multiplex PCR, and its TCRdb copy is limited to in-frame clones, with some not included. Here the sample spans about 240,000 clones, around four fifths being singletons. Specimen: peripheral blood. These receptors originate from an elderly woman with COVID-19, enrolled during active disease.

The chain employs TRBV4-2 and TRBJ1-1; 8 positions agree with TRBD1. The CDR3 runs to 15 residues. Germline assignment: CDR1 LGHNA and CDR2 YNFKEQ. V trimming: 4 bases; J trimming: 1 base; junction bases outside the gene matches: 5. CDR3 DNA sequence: TGTGCCAGCAGCCCCGGACAGGGACGGAACACTGAAGCTTTCTTT. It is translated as CASSPGQGRNTEAFF.

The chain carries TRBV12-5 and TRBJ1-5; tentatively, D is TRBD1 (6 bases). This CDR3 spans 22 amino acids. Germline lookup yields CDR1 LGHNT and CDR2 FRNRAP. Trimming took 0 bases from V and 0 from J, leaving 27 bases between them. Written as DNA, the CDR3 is TGTGCTAGTGGTTTGGTACCATACTCCGGGACAACCGATTACTATAGCAATCAGCCCCAGCATTTT. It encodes CASGLVPYSGTTDYYSNQPQHF.

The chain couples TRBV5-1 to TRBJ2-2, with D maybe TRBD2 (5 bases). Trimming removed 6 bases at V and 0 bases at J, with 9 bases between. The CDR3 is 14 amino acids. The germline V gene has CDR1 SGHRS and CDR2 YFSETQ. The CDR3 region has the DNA TGCGCCAGCAACCCAGCGGCGAACACCGGGGAGCTGTTTTTT. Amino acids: CASNPAANTGELFF.

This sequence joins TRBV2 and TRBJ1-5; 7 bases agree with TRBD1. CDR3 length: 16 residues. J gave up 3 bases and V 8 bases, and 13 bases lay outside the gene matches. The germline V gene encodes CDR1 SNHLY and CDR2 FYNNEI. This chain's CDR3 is CASGENQGGVNQPQHF. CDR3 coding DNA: TGTGCCAGCGGGGAAAATCAGGGGGGCGTCAATCAGCCCCAGCATTTT.

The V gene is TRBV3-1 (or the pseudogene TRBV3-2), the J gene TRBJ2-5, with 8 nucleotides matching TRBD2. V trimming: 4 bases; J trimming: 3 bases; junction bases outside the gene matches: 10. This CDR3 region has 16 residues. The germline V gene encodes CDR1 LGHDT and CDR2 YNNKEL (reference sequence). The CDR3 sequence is CASSLRAGASKETQYF. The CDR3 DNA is TGTGCCAGCAGCCTAAGAGCGGGGGCGAGTAAAGAGACCCAGTACTTC.

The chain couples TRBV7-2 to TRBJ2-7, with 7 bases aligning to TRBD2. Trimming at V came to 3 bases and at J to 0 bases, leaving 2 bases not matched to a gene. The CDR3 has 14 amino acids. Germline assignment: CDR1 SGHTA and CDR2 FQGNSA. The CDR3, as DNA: TGTGCCAGCAGCTTTAGCGGGTCCTCCTACGAGCAGTACTTC. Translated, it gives CASSFSGSSYEQYF. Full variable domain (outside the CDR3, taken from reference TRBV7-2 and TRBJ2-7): GAGVSQSPSNKVTEKGKDVELRCDPISGHTALYWYRQSLGQGLEFLIYFQGNSAPDKSGLPSDRFSAERTGGSVSTLTIQRTQQEDSAVYLCASSFSGSSYEQYFGPGTRLTVT.

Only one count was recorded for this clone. The CDR3 nucleotides read TGCGCCAGCAGCCAAGGCAGCGTGGGTAACACTGAAGCTTTCTTT. Translation: CASSQGSVGNTEAFF. This chain links TRBV4-1 with TRBJ1-1; unclear D gene. CDR3 size: 15 residues. Between the trimmed V and J ends, which lost 1 base and 2 bases, there was a span of 11 bases. Germline CDR1 reads MGHRA; CDR2 reads YSYEKL.

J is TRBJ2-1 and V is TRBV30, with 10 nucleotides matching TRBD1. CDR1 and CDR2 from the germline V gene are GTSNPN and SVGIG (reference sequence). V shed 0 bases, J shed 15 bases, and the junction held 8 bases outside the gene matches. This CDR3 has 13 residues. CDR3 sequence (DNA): TGTGCCTGGAGTGTACTGCCAAGACAGGGGGCGTTCTTC. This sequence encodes CAWSVLPRQGAFF.

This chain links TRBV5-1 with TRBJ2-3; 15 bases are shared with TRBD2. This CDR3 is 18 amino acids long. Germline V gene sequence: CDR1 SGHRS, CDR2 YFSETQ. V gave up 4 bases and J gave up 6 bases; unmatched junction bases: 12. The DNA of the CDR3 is TGCGCCAGCAGCGCGGGACTAGCGGGAGGAACGATGAAGGATACGCAGTATTTT. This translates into CASSAGLAGGTMKDTQYF.

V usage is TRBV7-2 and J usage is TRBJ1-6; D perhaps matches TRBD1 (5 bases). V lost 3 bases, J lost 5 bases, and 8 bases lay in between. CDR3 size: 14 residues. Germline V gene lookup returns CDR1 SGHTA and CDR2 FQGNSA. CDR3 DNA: TGTGCCAGCAGCTTCGGAGGGGATAATTCACCCCTCCACTTT. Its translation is CASSFGGDNSPLHF.

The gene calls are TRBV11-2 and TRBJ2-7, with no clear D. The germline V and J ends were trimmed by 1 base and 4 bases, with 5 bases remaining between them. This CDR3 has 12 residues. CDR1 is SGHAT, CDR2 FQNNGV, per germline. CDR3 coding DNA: TGTGCCAGCAGCTTAGCAGATTACGAGCAGTACTTC. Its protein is CASSLADYEQYF.

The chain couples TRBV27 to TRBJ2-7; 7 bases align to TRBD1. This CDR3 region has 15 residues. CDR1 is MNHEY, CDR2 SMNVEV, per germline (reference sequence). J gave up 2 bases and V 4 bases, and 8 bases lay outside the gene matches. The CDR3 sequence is CASSSADRVPYEQYF. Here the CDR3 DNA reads TGTGCCAGCAGTTCTGCCGACAGGGTTCCCTACGAGCAGTACTTC.

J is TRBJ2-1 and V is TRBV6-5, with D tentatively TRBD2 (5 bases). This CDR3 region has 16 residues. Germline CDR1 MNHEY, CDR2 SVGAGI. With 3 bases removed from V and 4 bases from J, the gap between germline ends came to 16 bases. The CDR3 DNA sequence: TGTGCCAGCAGTTATCGTAGGGTACGGGGATACAATGAGCAGTTCTTC. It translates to CASSYRRVRGYNEQFF.

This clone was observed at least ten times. The CDR3 bases are TGTGCCAGCAGTATCCTCCCCGGGACAGGGTACTCACCCCTCCACTTT. Translating gives CASSILPGTGYSPLHF. The V call is TRBV27, the J call TRBJ1-6, with 9 bases identical to TRBD1. V trimming: 5 bases; J trimming: 10 bases; junction bases outside the gene matches: 12. This CDR3 region has 16 residues. CDR1 and CDR2 from the germline V gene are MNHEY and SMNVEV (reference sequence).

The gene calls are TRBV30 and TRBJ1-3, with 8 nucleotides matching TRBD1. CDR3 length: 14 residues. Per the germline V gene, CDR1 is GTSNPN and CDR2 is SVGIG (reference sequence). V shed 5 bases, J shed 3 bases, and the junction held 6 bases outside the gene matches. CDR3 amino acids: CAWGRTGNGNTIYF. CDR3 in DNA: TGTGCCTGGGGCCGGACAGGGAATGGAAACACCATATATTTT.

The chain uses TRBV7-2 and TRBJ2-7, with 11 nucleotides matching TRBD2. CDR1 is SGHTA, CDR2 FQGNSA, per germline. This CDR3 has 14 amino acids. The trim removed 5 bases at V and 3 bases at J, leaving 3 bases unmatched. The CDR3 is CASSPTSGNYEQYF. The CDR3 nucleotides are TGTGCCAGCAGCCCGACTAGCGGGAACTACGAGCAGTACTTC. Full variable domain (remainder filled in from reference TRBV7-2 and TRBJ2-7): GAGVSQSPSNKVTEKGKDVELRCDPISGHTALYWYRQSLGQGLEFLIYFQGNSAPDKSGLPSDRFSAERTGGSVSTLTIQRTQQEDSAVYLCASSPTSGNYEQYFGPGTRLTVT.

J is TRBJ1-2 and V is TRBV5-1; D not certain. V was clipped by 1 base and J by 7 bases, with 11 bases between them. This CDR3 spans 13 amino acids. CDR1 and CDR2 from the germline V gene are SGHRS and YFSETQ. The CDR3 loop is CASSLITGSGYTF. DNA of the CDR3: TGCGCCAGCAGCTTGATTACGGGTAGTGGCTACACCTTC.

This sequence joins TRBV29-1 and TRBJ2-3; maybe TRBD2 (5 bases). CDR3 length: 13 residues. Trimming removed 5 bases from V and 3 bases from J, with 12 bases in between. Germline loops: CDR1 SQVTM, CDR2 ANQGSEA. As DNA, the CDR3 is TGCAGCGTTCCCAGAGGGTGGACAGATACGCAGTATTTT. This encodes CSVPRGWTDTQYF.

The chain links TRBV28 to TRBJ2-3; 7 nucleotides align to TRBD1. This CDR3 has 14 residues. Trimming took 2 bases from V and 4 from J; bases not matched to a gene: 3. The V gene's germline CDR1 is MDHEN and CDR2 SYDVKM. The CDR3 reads CASSLGQGADTQYF. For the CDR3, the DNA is TGTGCCAGCAGTTTAGGGCAGGGGGCAGATACGCAGTATTTT.